The clone carrying this TCR beta chain was seen once. Antigen unknown. This record belongs to a study of long-term antiretroviral therapy in people with HIV. In the study overall: The study's earliest collections predate the 2015 immediate-ART recommendation by about a decade.

The CDR3 is 11 residues long. V shed 8 bases, J shed 14 bases, and the junction held 11 bases outside the gene matches. In germline, CDR1 is SGHDN, CDR2 FVKESK. This was the immunoSEQ v3.0 assay at survey level. Method: immunoSEQ multiplex PCR; TCRdb's copy keeps in-frame clones and lacks some. The data show about 20,000 clones, roughly 84% seen once. Whole-study results and caveats: Collection spanned 2004 to 2017; ART regimens may be less effective than current ones.

This chain links TRBV14 with TRBJ2-5; 7 bases are shared with TRBD1. Material: unsorted PBMCs, obtained 1.2 years after starting antiretroviral therapy. The TCR originated in a woman aged 40 to 49 with HIV. DNA for the CDR3: TGTGCCAGCGGCCTATCCGGGACAGTATACTTC. This gives the protein CASGLSGTVYF.